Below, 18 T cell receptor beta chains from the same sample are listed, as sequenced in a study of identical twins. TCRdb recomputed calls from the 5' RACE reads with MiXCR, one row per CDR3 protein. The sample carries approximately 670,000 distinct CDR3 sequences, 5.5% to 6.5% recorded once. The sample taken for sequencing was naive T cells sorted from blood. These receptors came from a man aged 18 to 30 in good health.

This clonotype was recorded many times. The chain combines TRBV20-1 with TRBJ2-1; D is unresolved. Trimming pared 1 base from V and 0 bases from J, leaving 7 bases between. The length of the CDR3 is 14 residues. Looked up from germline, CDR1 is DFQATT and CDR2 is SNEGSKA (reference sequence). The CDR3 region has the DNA TGCAGTGCTAGAGGGCCGAGCTCCTACAATGAGCAGTTCTTC. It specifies CSARGPSSYNEQFF.

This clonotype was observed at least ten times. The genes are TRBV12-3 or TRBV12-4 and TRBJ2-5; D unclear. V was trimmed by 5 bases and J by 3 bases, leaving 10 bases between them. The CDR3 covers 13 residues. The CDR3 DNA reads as TGTGCCAGCAGTGTAGGCGGAAAAGAGACCCAGTACTTC. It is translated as CASSVGGKETQYF.

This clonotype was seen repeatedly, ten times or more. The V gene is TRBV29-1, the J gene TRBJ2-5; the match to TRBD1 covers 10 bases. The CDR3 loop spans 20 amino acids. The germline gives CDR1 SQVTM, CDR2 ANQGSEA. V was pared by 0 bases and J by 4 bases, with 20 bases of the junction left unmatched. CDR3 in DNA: TGCAGCGTTGAAGATCTTGAGGGACAGGGGTGGGGACATGAAAGAGAGACCCAGTACTTC. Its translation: CSVEDLEGQGWGHERETQYF.

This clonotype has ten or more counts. As DNA, the CDR3 is TGTGCTAGTGGTTCCACAGGGGGCTCGGCTGAAGCTTTCTTT. Protein product: CASGSTGGSAEAFF. The chain couples TRBV12-5 to TRBJ1-1, with TRBD1 matching 9 bases. Germline V gene data show CDR1 as LGHNT and CDR2 as FRNRAP. CDR3 size: 14 residues. After removal of 4 bases from V and 6 bases from J, the junction contained 6 bases not matched to a gene.

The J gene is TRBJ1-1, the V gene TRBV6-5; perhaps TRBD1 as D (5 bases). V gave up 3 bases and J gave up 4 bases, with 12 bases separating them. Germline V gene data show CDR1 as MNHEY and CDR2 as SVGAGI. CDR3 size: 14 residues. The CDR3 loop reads CASSYAGKGTEAFF. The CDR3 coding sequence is TGTGCCAGCAGTTATGCAGGGAAGGGCACTGAAGCTTTCTTT.

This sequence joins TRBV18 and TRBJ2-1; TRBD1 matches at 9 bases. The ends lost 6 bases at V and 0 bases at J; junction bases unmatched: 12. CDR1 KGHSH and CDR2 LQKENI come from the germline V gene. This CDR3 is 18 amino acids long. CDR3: CASSPGQGRQSSYNEQFF. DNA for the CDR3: TGTGCCAGCTCTCCGGGACAGGGAAGGCAGAGCTCCTACAATGAGCAGTTCTTC.

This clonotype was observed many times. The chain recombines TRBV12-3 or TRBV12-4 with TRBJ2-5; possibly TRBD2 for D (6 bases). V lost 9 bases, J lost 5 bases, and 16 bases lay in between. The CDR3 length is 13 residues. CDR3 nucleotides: TGTGCCAGTCGGAGGGCCGGAAGGGAGACCCAGTACTTC. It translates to CASRRAGRETQYF.

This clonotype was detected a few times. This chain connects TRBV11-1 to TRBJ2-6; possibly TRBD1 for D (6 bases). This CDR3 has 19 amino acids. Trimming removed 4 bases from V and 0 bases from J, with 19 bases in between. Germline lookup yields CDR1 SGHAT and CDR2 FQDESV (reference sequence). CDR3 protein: CASSSLRDTLSSGANVLTF. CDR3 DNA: TGTGCCAGCAGCTCTCTTAGGGACACGTTAAGCTCTGGGGCCAACGTCCTGACTTTC. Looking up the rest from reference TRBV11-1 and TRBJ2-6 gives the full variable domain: EAEVAQSPRYKITEKSQAVAFWCDPISGHATLYWYRQILGQGPELLVQFQDESVVDDSQLPKDRFSAERLKGVDSTLKIQPAELGDSAMYLCASSSLRDTLSSGANVLTFGAGSRLTVL.

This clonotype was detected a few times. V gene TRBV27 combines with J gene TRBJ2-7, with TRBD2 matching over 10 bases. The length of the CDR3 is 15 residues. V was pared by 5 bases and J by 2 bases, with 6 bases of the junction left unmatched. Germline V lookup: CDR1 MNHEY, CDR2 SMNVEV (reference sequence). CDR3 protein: CASSPRLAGAYEQYF. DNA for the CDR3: TGTGCCAGCAGTCCGCGGCTAGCGGGAGCCTACGAGCAGTACTTC.

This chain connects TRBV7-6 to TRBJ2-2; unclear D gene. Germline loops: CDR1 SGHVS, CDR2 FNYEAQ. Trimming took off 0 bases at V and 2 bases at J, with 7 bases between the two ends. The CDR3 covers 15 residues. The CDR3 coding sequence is TGTGCCAGCAGCTTAGCGGAGAGCAACACCGGGGAGCTGTTTTTT. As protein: CASSLAESNTGELFF.

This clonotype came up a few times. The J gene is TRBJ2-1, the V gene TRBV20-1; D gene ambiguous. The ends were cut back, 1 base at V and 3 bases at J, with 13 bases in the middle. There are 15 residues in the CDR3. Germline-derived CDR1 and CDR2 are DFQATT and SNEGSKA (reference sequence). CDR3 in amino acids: CSARVGYANYNEQFF. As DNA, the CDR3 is TGCAGTGCTAGAGTCGGTTACGCAAACTACAATGAGCAGTTCTTC.

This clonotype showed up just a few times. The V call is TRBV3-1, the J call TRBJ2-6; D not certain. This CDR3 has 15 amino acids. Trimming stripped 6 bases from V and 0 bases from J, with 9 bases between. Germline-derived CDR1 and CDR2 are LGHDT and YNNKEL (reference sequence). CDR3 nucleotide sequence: TGTGCCAGCAGGGTTTCGGGCTCTGGGGCCAACGTCCTGACTTTC. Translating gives CASRVSGSGANVLTF.

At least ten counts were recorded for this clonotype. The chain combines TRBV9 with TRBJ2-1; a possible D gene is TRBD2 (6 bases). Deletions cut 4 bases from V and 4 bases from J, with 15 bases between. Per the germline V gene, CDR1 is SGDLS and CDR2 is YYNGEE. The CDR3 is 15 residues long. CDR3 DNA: TGTGCCAGCAGCCCCCTCGGGAGTGCTTACAATGAGCAGTTCTTC. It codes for CASSPLGSAYNEQFF.

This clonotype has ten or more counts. Here the CDR3 DNA reads TGTGCAAGTCGCTCCCAGGGTTACAGGGCCCTCGACTACGAGCAGTACGTC. Its protein product is CASRSQGYRALDYEQYV. The chain couples TRBV12-2 to TRBJ2-7; TRBD2, the table's D call, lacks a check against the DNA. TRBV12-2 is noted as a pseudogene. The CDR3 is 17 residues long.

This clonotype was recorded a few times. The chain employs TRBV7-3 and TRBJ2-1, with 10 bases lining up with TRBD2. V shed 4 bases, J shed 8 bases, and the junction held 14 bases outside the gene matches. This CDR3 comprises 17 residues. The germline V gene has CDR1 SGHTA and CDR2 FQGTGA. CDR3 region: CASSSSGSGRASDEQFF. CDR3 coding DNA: TGTGCCAGCAGCTCCTCGGGGAGCGGGAGGGCCTCTGATGAGCAGTTCTTC.

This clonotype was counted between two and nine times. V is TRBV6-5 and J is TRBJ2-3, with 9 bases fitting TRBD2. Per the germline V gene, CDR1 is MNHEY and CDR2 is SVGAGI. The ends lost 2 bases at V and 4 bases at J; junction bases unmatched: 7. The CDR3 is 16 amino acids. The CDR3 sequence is CASSYLLSGSSDTQYF. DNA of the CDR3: TGTGCCAGCAGTTACCTACTTAGCGGGAGCTCAGATACGCAGTATTTT.

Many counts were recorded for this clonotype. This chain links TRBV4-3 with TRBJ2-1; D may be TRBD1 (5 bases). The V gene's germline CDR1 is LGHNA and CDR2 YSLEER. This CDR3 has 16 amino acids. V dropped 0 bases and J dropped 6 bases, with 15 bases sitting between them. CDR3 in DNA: TGCGCCAGCAGCCAAGATATTCGCAGGGAAGGCAATGAGCAGTTCTTC. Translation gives CASSQDIRREGNEQFF.

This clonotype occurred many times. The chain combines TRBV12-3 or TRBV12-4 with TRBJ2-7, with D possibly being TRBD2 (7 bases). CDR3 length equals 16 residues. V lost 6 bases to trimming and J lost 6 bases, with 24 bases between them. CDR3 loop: CASSLVLTQGGREQYF. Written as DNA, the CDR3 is TGTGCCAGCAGCCTAGTTTTGACACAGGGAGGGCGCGAGCAGTACTTC.